The rows below give T cell receptor beta chains drawn from one sample of a study of beta chain features in type 1 diabetes. Measured with immunoSEQ multiplex PCR; TCRdb has only the in-frame clones, and not every one. The data contain about 250,000 clones, 13% to 15% of them seen just once; the ten biggest clones take up more than 0.02%. The sample taken for sequencing was naive CD4+ T cells from blood. Every receptor here comes from a woman aged 40 to 50 in good health. CDR3s include the opening cysteine and the closing phenylalanine or tryptophan. The D gene is left open where the match is weak. Size is omitted from some rows. Given values are once, few, many or a class for expanded clones.

>TRBD1|TRBV2|.
CASRAGQGNYGYTF
>TRBD1|TRBV6-6|few
CASSQRQGTYNEQFF
>.|TRBV5-4|few
CASSLDYSGAQYF
>TRBD1|TRBV9|.
CASSRQGPTEAFF
>TRBD2|TRBV4-3|.
CASSQDLAGSKIGTQYF
>TRBD2|TRBV5-4|few
CASSGSGTSGFWGGNEQFF
>TRBD2|TRBV19|few
CASSARTGARTSGNSYEQYF
>TRBD1|TRBV27|few
CASSIRQGRKETQYF
>.|TRBV19|.
CASSILNGGQFF
>TRBD2|TRBV7-6|once
CASSLLTSGETQYF
>.|TRBV5-5|few
CASSLTTHDNEQFF
>.|TRBV7-2|.
CASSIAQGPLNIQYF
>.|TRBV29-1|many
CSVSVIQNTEAFF
>.|TRBV7-2|.
CASSLGGGAETQYF
>TRBD1|TRBV5-1|.
CASSLGQGYTEAFF
>.|TRBV5-1|.
CASSLDTYPNQPQHF
>.|TRBV2|.
CASSSQGWYGYTF
>TRBD2|TRBV2|few
CASSRLAGVETQYF
>.|TRBV5-4|.
CASSFPIGSYNEQFF
>TRBD2|TRBV6-6|few
CASSYGGDSSWFF
>TRBD2|TRBV29-1|.
CSVPSLPGLAGKGAGELFF
>TRBD1|TRBV6-5|.
CASSSSEGAQGNTIYF
>TRBD1|TRBV23-1|.
CASRKTRQGVYQHF
>TRBD2|TRBV4-1|few
CASSPFGLAGRKRYEQYF
>.|TRBV18|few
CASSPDRLMMSSGYTF
>.|TRBV2|.
CASIRLGETQYF
>TRBD1|TRBV5-5|.
CASSLGQGVVGETQYF
>TRBD2|TRBV19|few
CASSMARGSDTQYF